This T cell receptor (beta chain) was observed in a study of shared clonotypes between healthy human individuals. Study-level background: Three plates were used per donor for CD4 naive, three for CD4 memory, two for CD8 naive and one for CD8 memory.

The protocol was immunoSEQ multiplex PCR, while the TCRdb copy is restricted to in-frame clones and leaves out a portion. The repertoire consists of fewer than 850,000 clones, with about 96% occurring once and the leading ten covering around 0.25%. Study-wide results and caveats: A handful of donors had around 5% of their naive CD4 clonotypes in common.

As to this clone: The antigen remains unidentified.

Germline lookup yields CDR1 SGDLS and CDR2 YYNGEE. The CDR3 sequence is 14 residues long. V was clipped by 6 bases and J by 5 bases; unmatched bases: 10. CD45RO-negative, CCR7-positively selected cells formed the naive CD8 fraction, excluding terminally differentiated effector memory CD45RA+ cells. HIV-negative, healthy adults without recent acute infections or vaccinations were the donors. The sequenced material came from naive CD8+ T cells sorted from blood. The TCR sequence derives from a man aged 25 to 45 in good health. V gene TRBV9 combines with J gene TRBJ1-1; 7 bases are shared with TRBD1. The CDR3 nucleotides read TGTGCCAGCACGGGCGCGGCAGGGGGGACTGAAGCTTTCTTT. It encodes CASTGAAGGTEAFF.